This T cell receptor (beta chain) is from a study of cytomegalovirus exposure and HLA in healthy donors. The CDR3 covers 16 residues. Trimming took 2 bases from V and 6 from J; bases not matched to a gene: 5. Germline V gene sequence: CDR1 MNHEY, CDR2 SMNVEV (reference sequence). Profiled with immunoSEQ multiplex PCR; TCRdb holds only in-frame clones, not every one. Of over 200,000 clones listed, approximately 82% are singletons. The sequence was collected from a woman aged 18-29 years in good health and CMV-seronegative. The gene calls are TRBV27 and TRBJ1-5; 12 bases line up with TRBD1. Input material: PBMCs. In DNA, the CDR3 is TGTGCCAGCAGTTTAGGGGGGACAGGGGGCGGTCAGCCCCAGCATTTT. Its protein product is CASSLGGTGGGQPQHF.